One sample yielded the 22 T cell receptor beta chains listed below, sequenced in a study of T-cell reconstitution after alpha-beta-depleted transplantation in children. TCRbeta library preparation incorporated unique molecular identifiers. TCRdb re-called the PCR reads through MiXCR, storing one row per CDR3 protein. This table has 260,000 or so distinct CDR3 sequences, about 12% appearing once. The source was PBMCs from the stem cell graft donor, collected from the stem cell graft. The receptors were gathered from a human donor who donated a stem cell graft to a child with acute lymphoblastic leukemia.

This clonotype was found many times. The genes are TRBV7-3 and TRBJ1-1; no reliable D call. Germline CDR1 reads SGHTA; CDR2 reads FQGTGA. This CDR3 is 14 amino acids long. The germline V and J ends were trimmed by 5 bases and 3 bases, with 13 bases remaining between them. The CDR3 DNA follows: TGTGCCAGCAGCGAAATTCCGGGCCACACTGAAGCTTTCTTT. Encoded protein: CASSEIPGHTEAFF.

This clonotype was recorded a few times. The rearrangement uses TRBV12-3 or TRBV12-4 and TRBJ1-1, with no clear D. This CDR3 is built from 14 residues. Trimming shortened V by 7 bases and J by 0 bases, and 12 bases separated the two germline ends. Written as DNA, the CDR3 is TGTGCCAGCAACCCCACGGGCCTGAACACTGAAGCTTTCTTT. It yields the protein CASNPTGLNTEAFF.

In its sample, this clonotype was seen many times. The chain carries TRBV29-1 and TRBJ2-1, with 7 nucleotides matching TRBD1. Germline CDR1 reads SQVTM; CDR2 reads ANQGSEA. With V trimmed by 0 bases and J by 7 bases, 12 bases remained unmatched. CDR3 length equals 16 residues. The CDR3, as DNA: TGCAGCGTTGAAGATCTCAGACAGGGCCCCAAGAATGAGCAGTTCTTC. Its translation: CSVEDLRQGPKNEQFF.

This clonotype was seen ten or more times. The chain has TRBV9 and TRBJ1-4; D is uncertain. This CDR3 has 15 amino acids. CDR1 and CDR2 from the germline V gene are SGDLS and YYNGEE. With 0 bases removed from V and 5 bases from J, the gap between germline ends came to 11 bases. The CDR3 spells CASSVAGGFNEKLFF. CDR3 DNA: TGTGCCAGCAGCGTAGCGGGCGGATTCAATGAAAAACTGTTTTTT.

On this clonotype itself: This could be a read error, since a much larger clone is one nucleotide away. The gene calls are TRBV7-9 and TRBJ2-7; D is unclear. This CDR3 contains 14 residues. V lost 1 base, J lost 6 bases, and 13 bases lay in between. Germline V gene sequence: CDR1 SEHNR, CDR2 FQNEAQ (reference sequence). As DNA, the CDR3 is TGTGCCAGCAGCTTAGGATCCGAGGCCCCCGAGCAGTACTTC. It yields the protein CASSLGSEAPEQYF. Variable domain in full (rest from reference TRBV7-9 and TRBJ2-7): DTGVSQNPRHKITKRGQNVTFRCDPISEHNRLYWYRQTLGQGPEFLTYFQNEAQLEKSRLLSDRFSAERPKGSFSTLEIQRTEQGDSAMYLCASSLGSEAPEQYFGPGTRLTVT.

The sample holds many counts of this clonotype. V gene TRBV20-1 combines with J gene TRBJ2-1; TRBD1 matches at 7 bases. The CDR3 is 14 residues long. V lost 5 bases, J lost 0 bases, and 4 bases stayed unmatched. Germline V gene data show CDR1 as DFQATT and CDR2 as SNEGSKA (reference sequence). The CDR3 bases are TGCAGTGCTCTAGGACAGGACTCCTACAATGAGCAGTTCTTC. Translating it yields CSALGQDSYNEQFF.

This clonotype has ten or more counts. The germline gene is not matched at one end of the junction; a read error may be the cause. The rearrangement links TRBV28 to TRBJ2-3, with D perhaps given as TRBD1 or TRBD2 (5 bases each). Germline CDR1 reads MDHEN; CDR2 reads SYDVKM. The CDR3 spans 15 residues. DNA for the CDR3: TGTGCCAGCATTTTAGCCGGGACCGGCAAAGATACGCAGTATTTT. This sequence encodes CASILAGTGKDTQYF.

This clonotype appeared a few times. The chain recombines TRBV29-1 with TRBJ2-3; no firm D call. CDR3 length: 13 amino acids. V was trimmed by 7 bases and J by 6 bases, leaving 17 bases between them. Germline V CDR1 and CDR2: SQVTM, ANQGSEA. This CDR3 is CSDQRTARDTQYF. The CDR3 region has the DNA TGCAGCGACCAAAGGACGGCGAGGGATACGCAGTATTTT.

This chain connects TRBV6-1 to TRBJ2-7, with 8 bases identical to TRBD1. This CDR3 is built from 14 residues. With V trimmed by 3 bases and J by 5 bases, 6 bases remained unmatched. In germline, CDR1 is MNHNS, CDR2 SASEGT. CDR3 in amino acids: CASSDRTGRNEQYF. Here the CDR3 DNA reads TGTGCCAGCAGTGATAGGACAGGGAGGAACGAGCAGTACTTC.

There are many counts of this clonotype. For the CDR3, the DNA is TGTGCCAGCAGCGTAGGGTTGGGGGGTCAGCCCCAGCATTTT. This translates into CASSVGLGGQPQHF. V usage is TRBV9 and J usage is TRBJ1-5; possibly TRBD1 for D (5 bases). The germline V gene has CDR1 SGDLS and CDR2 YYNGEE. This CDR3 is 14 amino acids long. V was cut by 0 bases and J by 6 bases, with 10 bases left in between.

This clonotype was found many times. This chain connects TRBV9 to TRBJ1-1, with unresolved D. Germline V gene data show CDR1 as SGDLS and CDR2 as YYNGEE. The length of the CDR3 is 13 residues. The V end lost 0 bases, the J end lost 0 bases, and 3 bases lay between the germline ends. CDR3 sequence reads: CASSVALNTEAFF. CDR3 in DNA: TGTGCCAGCAGCGTAGCCCTGAACACTGAAGCTTTCTTT.

This clonotype has a count of ten or more. The rearrangement links TRBV29-1 to TRBJ2-1; D remains unclear. Germline loops: CDR1 SQVTM, CDR2 ANQGSEA. The CDR3 length is 13 residues. Trimming removed 4 bases from V and 0 bases from J, with 7 bases in between. Here the CDR3 reads CSVVQNSYNEQFF. As DNA, the CDR3 is TGCAGCGTTGTACAGAACTCCTACAATGAGCAGTTCTTC.

This clonotype was recorded a few times. The chain combines TRBV20-1 with TRBJ2-1; TRBD2 aligns across 9 bases. This CDR3 comprises 19 residues. With V trimmed by 3 bases and J by 9 bases, 24 bases remained unmatched. Germline-derived CDR1 and CDR2 are DFQATT and SNEGSKA (reference sequence). The CDR3 region has the DNA TGCAGTGCTAGGCGCCTTGATGCGTTTGCTAGCGGGGATCCCTTTGAGCAGTTCTTC. Translation gives CSARRLDAFASGDPFEQFF.

This rearrangement joins TRBV7-2 to TRBJ2-1; 8 nucleotides agree with TRBD1. The CDR3 length is 15 residues. The trim removed 7 bases at V and 7 bases at J, leaving 12 bases unmatched. Germline V gives CDR1 SGHTA, CDR2 FQGNSA. The CDR3: CASTLDRVLQNEQFF. The CDR3 nucleotides are TGTGCCAGCACACTGGACAGGGTGCTCCAAAATGAGCAGTTCTTC.

At least ten counts were recorded for this clonotype. CDR3 region: CASSLPYSYNQPQHF. In DNA form, the CDR3 reads TGTGCCAGCAGTTTACCCTACAGCTACAATCAGCCCCAGCATTTT. V gene TRBV28 combines with J gene TRBJ1-5; D not resolved. The V end lost 2 bases, the J end lost 3 bases, and 11 bases lay between the germline ends. From germline, CDR1 is MDHEN and CDR2 SYDVKM. This CDR3 has 15 residues.

This clonotype appeared a few times. This rearrangement joins TRBV4-3 to TRBJ1-2; no clear D. With 0 bases removed from V and 7 bases from J, the gap between germline ends came to 18 bases. Germline V gene data show CDR1 as LGHNA and CDR2 as YSLEER. The CDR3 covers 16 residues. CDR3 amino acids: CASSQDLPLQRSGYTF. The CDR3 DNA is TGCGCCAGCAGCCAAGATCTGCCCTTGCAACGGAGTGGCTACACCTTC.

Ten or more counts support this clonotype. This rearrangement joins TRBV7-9 to TRBJ2-3; possible D gene TRBD1, 5 bases. The germline V and J ends were trimmed by 4 bases and 5 bases, with 10 bases remaining between them. In germline, CDR1 is SEHNR, CDR2 FQNEAQ (reference sequence). The CDR3 is 13 residues long. The CDR3 DNA is TGTGCCAGCAGCTACGTAAGGGGAGATACGCAGTATTTT. Its translation is CASSYVRGDTQYF.

In its sample, this clonotype was seen many times. This chain links TRBV4-2 with TRBJ2-1; D is perhaps TRBD2 (6 bases). V lost 0 bases and J 9 bases, leaving 18 bases between the germline ends. Germline-derived CDR1 and CDR2 are LGHNA and YNFKEQ. This CDR3 is 16 amino acids long. The DNA of the CDR3 is TGTGCCAGCAGCCAAGAAAGAAGCGGGCCGGCGGGTGAGCAGTTCTTC. It is translated as CASSQERSGPAGEQFF.

This clonotype was seen ten or more times. The V gene is TRBV4-3, the J gene TRBJ2-1, with D possibly being TRBD2 (5 bases). The CDR3 has 16 amino acids. With 1 base removed from V and 1 base from J, the gap between germline ends came to 11 bases. The germline V gene has CDR1 LGHNA and CDR2 YSLEER. CDR3 residues: CASSQGWRVSYNEQFF. The CDR3 coding sequence is TGCGCCAGCAGCCAAGGGTGGCGGGTGTCCTACAATGAGCAGTTCTTC.

This clonotype appeared many times. The CDR3, as DNA: TGTGCCAGCAGTGAAACCCAGGACGGAGTCTATGGCTACACCTTC. Amino acids: CASSETQDGVYGYTF. This chain uses TRBV6-4 with TRBJ1-2, with unresolved D. Trimming took 3 bases from V and 4 from J, leaving 15 bases between them. The CDR3 has 15 amino acids. In germline, CDR1 is MRHNA, CDR2 SNTAGT.

The sample holds many counts of this clonotype. The chain recombines TRBV20-1 with TRBJ2-1, with TRBD2 matching 7 bases. The CDR3 totals 15 residues. V was clipped by 2 bases and J by 10 bases; unmatched bases: 14. Germline-derived CDR1 and CDR2 are DFQATT and SNEGSKA (reference sequence). The CDR3 bases are TGCAGTGCTAGACCCTCGATAGCGGGTGGCGGGGAGCAGTTCTTC. It specifies CSARPSIAGGGEQFF.

This clonotype was counted a few times. The CDR3 protein is CSAPWGRAAKNIQYF. The CDR3, as DNA: TGCAGTGCCCCCTGGGGGAGGGCAGCCAAAAACATTCAGTACTTC. The rearrangement uses TRBV20-1 and TRBJ2-4; TRBD2 matches at 7 bases. Looked up from germline, CDR1 is DFQATT and CDR2 is SNEGSKA (reference sequence). The CDR3 runs to 15 residues. After removal of 6 bases from V and 0 bases from J, the junction contained 8 bases not matched to a gene.